Each of the 10 T cell receptor beta chains below was sequenced from the same sample in a study of response to subunit inactivated influenza vaccine. TCRdb reanalysed the RT-PCR reads using MiXCR and keeps one entry per CDR3 protein. Of about 800,000 distinct CDR3 sequences in the sample, 21% were seen once. The sequencing here drew on PBMCs from blood, taken more than 4 days after vaccination. Receptors were obtained from a man aged 50-60 years who received an inactivated influenza vaccine.

The chain links TRBV6-5 to TRBJ2-7; TRBD2 is a possible D gene (6 bases). CDR1 MNHEY and CDR2 SVGAGI come from the germline V gene. The V end was cut by 4 bases, the J end by 3 bases, with 10 bases between. This CDR3 has 13 amino acids. The CDR3 bases are TGTGCCAGCAGTTGGTCCGGGGGCTACGAGCAGTACTTC. Translation gives CASSWSGGYEQYF.

This clonotype was recorded many times. The chain uses TRBV10-3 and TRBJ2-3, with 8 bases fitting TRBD2. With 0 bases clipped from V and 1 base from J, the junction kept 0 bases outside the gene matches. CDR3 length: 15 amino acids. Germline CDR1 reads ENHRY; CDR2 reads SYGVKD. The CDR3 region is CAISESSGGTDTQYF. The CDR3 DNA is TGTGCCATCAGTGAGTCTAGCGGGGGCACAGATACGCAGTATTTT.

This chain joins TRBV29-1 and TRBJ2-5, with a tentative D call TRBD1 (6 bases). V gave up 3 bases and J gave up 1 base, with 9 bases separating them. This CDR3 region has 13 residues. Germline CDR1 and CDR2: SQVTM and ANQGSEA. The DNA of the CDR3 is TGCAGCGTTGAGCCCAGGGGCCAAGAGACCCAGTACTTC. Translated, it gives CSVEPRGQETQYF. Together with reference TRBV29-1 and TRBJ2-5, the CDR3 gives the full variable domain: SAVISQKPSRDICQRGTSLTIQCQVDSQVTMMFWYRQQPGQSLTLIATANQGSEATYESGFVIDKFPISRPNLTFSTLTVSNMSPEDSSIYLCSVEPRGQETQYFGPGTRLLVL.

The CDR3 DNA follows: TGTGCCAGCAGCCATAACAGGGGCCCCTACGAGCAGTACTTC. Protein sequence: CASSHNRGPYEQYF. The V gene is TRBV4-2, the J gene TRBJ2-7, with TRBD1 identical over 7 bases. Trimming at V came to 3 bases and at J to 2 bases, leaving 4 bases not matched to a gene. Germline V gives CDR1 LGHNA, CDR2 YNFKEQ. The CDR3 totals 14 residues.

V gene TRBV6-2 or TRBV6-3 combines with J gene TRBJ2-2, with D hard to call. Trimming stripped 6 bases from V and 8 bases from J, with 13 bases between. This CDR3 has 13 amino acids. Germline V gives CDR1 MNHEY, CDR2 SVGEGT. CDR3 nucleotides: TGTGCCAGCAGGCCCGACACGTCGGGGGAGCTGTTTTTT. Translation: CASRPDTSGELFF.

This clonotype was counted ten times or more. V is TRBV7-9 and J is TRBJ2-7, with 12 bases matching TRBD2. Per germline, CDR1 SEHNR and CDR2 FQNEAQ (reference sequence). There are 15 residues in the CDR3. The V and J ends lost 4 bases and 5 bases, in that order; junction bases with no gene match: 6. The CDR3 here is CASSSGLAGWNEQYF. CDR3 DNA: TGTGCCAGCAGCTCCGGACTAGCGGGGTGGAACGAGCAGTACTTC.

This clonotype showed up just a few times. This chain connects TRBV29-1 to TRBJ2-1, with 8 positions matching TRBD2. V trimming: 2 bases; J trimming: 11 bases; junction bases outside the gene matches: 8. CDR3 length equals 13 residues. The germline CDR1 and CDR2 sequences are SQVTM and ANQGSEA. CDR3 coding DNA: TGCAGCGTTGAACCAGCGGGAGATTCTAAGCAGTTCTTC. Translated: CSVEPAGDSKQFF.

The rearrangement joins TRBV4-2 to TRBJ2-5; no firm D call. Germline values: CDR1 LGHNA, CDR2 YNFKEQ. V was trimmed by 1 base and J by 2 bases, leaving 8 bases between them. CDR3 length: 14 amino acids. For the CDR3, the DNA is TGTGCCAGCAGCCAAGCTGGAAGGCAAGAGACCCAGTACTTC. It yields the protein CASSQAGRQETQYF.

The chain is built from TRBV3-1 and TRBJ2-2; TRBD1 might be the D (5 bases). V gave up 1 base and J gave up 5 bases, with 11 bases separating them. CDR3 length: 15 residues. The germline V gene encodes CDR1 LGHDT and CDR2 YNNKEL (reference sequence). CDR3 in DNA: TGTGCCAGCAGCCAAGGGACACTTACAACCGGGGAGCTGTTTTTT. It codes for CASSQGTLTTGELFF. The full variable domain, its missing parts supplied by reference TRBV3-1 and TRBJ2-2, is DTAVSQTPKYLVTQMGNDKSIKCEQNLGHDTMYWYKQDSKKFLKIMFSYNNKELIINETVPNRFSPKSPDKAHLNLHINSLELGDSAVYFCASSQGTLTTGELFFGEGSRLTVL.

The V call is TRBV12-3 or TRBV12-4, the J call TRBJ2-1; 10 bases agree with TRBD2. After removal of 7 bases from V and 2 bases from J, the junction contained 8 bases not matched to a gene. The CDR3 runs to 16 residues. The DNA for the CDR3 is TGTGCCAGCACCCCGGGACTAGCGATAACCTACAATGAGCAGTTCTTC. It is translated as CASTPGLAITYNEQFF.